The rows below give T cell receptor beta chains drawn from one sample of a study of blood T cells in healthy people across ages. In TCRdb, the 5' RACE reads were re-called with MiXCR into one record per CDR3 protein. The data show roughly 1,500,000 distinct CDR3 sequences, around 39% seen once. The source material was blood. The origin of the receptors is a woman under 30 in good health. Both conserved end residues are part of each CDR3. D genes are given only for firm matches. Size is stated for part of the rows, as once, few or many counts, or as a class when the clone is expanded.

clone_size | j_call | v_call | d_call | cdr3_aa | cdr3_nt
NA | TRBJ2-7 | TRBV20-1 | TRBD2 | CSARVSTSGVYEQYF | TGCAGTGCTAGAGTTTCGACTAGCGGGGTTTACGAGCAGTACTTC
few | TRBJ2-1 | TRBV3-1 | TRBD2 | CASSQDKGLASRGEQFF | TGTGCCAGCAGCCAAGATAAGGGACTAGCTTCGCGGGGTGAGCAGTTCTTC
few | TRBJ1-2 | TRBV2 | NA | CASSEREFGYGYTF | TGTGCCAGCAGTGAAAGGGAGTTCGGCTATGGCTACACCTTC
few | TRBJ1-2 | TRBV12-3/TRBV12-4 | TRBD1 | CASSAGGIGYTF | TGTGCCAGCAGTGCAGGGGGCATCGGCTACACCTTC
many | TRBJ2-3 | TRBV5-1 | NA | CASSPPGDTQYF | TGTGCCAGCAGTCCCCCCGGAGATACGCAGTATTTT
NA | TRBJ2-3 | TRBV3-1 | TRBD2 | CASSQGTSGSPDTQYF | TGTGCCAGCAGCCAAGGAACTAGCGGGAGCCCAGATACGCAGTATTTT
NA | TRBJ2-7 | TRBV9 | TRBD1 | CASSRQGRREQYF | TGTGCCAGCAGCAGACAGGGACGTAGGGAGCAGTACTTC
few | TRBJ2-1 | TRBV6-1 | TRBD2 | CASRGQRSGGEQFF | TGTGCCAGCAGAGGACAGCGTTCGGGAGGGGAGCAGTTCTTC
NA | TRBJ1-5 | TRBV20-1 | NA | CSAVTDSNQPQHF | TGCAGTGCGGTGACAGATAGCAATCAGCCCCAGCATTTT
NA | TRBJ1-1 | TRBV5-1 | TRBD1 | CASREQGAVTEAFF | TGCGCCAGCAGAGAACAGGGGGCGGTAACTGAAGCTTTCTTT
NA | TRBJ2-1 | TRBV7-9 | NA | CASSPLSFNGQFF | TGTGCCAGCAGCCCTCTTTCCTTCAATGGGCAGTTCTTC
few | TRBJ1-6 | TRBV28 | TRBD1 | CASKRGQIGSPLHF | TGTGCCAGCAAGAGGGGGCAGATTGGTTCACCCCTCCACTTT
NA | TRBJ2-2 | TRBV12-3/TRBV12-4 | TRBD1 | CASSPPWTGGWRAGELFF | TGTGCCAGCAGTCCCCCGTGGACAGGGGGTTGGAGGGCCGGGGAGCTGTTTTTT
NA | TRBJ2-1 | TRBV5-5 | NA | CASSYTLSSYNEQFF | TGTGCCAGCAGCTATACACTTAGCTCCTACAATGAGCAGTTCTTC
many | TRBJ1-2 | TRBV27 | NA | CASSLAGSNYGYTF | TGTGCCAGCAGTTTGGCAGGATCTAACTATGGCTACACCTTC
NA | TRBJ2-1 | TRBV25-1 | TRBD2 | CASERGPSSYNEQFF | TGTGCCAGCGAGCGGGGTCCTAGCTCCTACAATGAGCAGTTCTTC
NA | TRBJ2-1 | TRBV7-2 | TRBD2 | CASSNSGGIREQFF | TGTGCCAGCAGCAACTCGGGGGGGATAAGGGAGCAGTTCTTC
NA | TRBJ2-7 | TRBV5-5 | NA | CASSWSRRDEQYF | TGTGCCAGCAGCTGGTCACGCCGGGACGAGCAGTACTTC
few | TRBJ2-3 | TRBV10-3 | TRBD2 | CASRTSQSVDTQYF | TGTGCCAGCCGGACTAGCCAGTCTGTAGATACGCAGTATTTT
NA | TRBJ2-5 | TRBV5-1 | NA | CASRQGFQETQYF | TGCGCCAGCCGGCAGGGGTTCCAAGAGACCCAGTACTTC
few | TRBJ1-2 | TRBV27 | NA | CASSREDSRYGYTF | TGTGCCAGCAGTCGGGAGGACTCTCGGTATGGCTACACCTTC
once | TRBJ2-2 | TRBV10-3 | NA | CAISGNLNTGELFF | TGTGCCATCAGTGGTAATTTGAACACCGGGGAGCTGTTTTTT
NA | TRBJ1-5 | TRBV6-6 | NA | CASSSHGGGSQPQHF | TGTGCCAGCAGTTCTCATGGGGGGGGGTCACAGCCCCAGCATTTT
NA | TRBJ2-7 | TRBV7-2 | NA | CASSLPGAIIYEQYF | TGTGCCAGCAGCTTACCGGGGGCGATTATCTACGAGCAGTACTTC
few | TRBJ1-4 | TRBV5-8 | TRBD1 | CASRDRQGQEKLFF | TGTGCCAGCAGGGATAGACAGGGCCAAGAAAAACTGTTTTTT
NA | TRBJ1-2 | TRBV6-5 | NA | CASSYGGENYGYTF | TGTGCCAGCAGTTACGGCGGGGAAAACTATGGCTACACCTTC
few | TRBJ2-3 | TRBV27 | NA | CASSPRQDTQYF | TGTGCCAGCAGTCCGAGACAGGATACGCAGTATTTT
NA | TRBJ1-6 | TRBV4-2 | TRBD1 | CASSQTGGKNSPLHF | TGTGCCAGCAGCCAAACAGGGGGTAAAAATTCACCCCTCCACTTT
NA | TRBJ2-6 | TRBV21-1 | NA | CASSRRTGTPSGANVLTF | TGTGCCAGCAGCAGACGGACAGGGACCCCTTCTGGGGCCAACGTCCTGACTTTC
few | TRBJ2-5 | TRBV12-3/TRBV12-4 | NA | CASSPEDEETQYF | TGTGCCAGCAGTCCCGAGGACGAAGAGACCCAGTACTTC
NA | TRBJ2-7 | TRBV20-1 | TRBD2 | CSARPLGAGRVYEQYF | TGCAGTGCTAGGCCTCTGGGAGCGGGGCGAGTCTACGAGCAGTACTTC
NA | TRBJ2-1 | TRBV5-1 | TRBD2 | CASGDPSGGVEQFF | TGCGCCAGCGGGGACCCCTCGGGAGGCGTGGAGCAGTTCTTC
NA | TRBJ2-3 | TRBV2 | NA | CASLAGGGTDTQYF | TGTGCCAGCTTGGCGGGTGGAGGCACAGATACGCAGTATTTT
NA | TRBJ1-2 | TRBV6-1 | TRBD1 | CASSSGTGVSLGYGYTF | TGTGCCAGCAGCTCCGGGACAGGGGTTAGCTTGGGTTATGGCTACACCTTC
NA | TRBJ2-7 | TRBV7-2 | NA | CASSSKTGTAFSYEQYF | TGTGCCAGCAGTTCGAAAACCGGGACCGCATTTTCCTACGAGCAGTACTTC
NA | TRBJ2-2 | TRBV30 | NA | CAWSVLGDTGELFF | TGTGCCTGGAGTGTACTTGGAGACACCGGGGAGCTGTTTTTT
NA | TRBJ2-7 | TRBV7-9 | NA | CASNPDRTYEQYF | TGTGCCAGCAACCCGGACAGAACCTACGAGCAGTACTTC
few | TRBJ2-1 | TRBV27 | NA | CASSLSAGFGVAYNEQFF | TGTGCCAGCAGTTTATCGGCGGGGTTTGGGGTCGCGTACAATGAGCAGTTCTTC
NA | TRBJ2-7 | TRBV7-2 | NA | CASSRETSLEQYF | TGTGCCAGCAGCCGCGAGACTAGTCTCGAGCAGTACTTT
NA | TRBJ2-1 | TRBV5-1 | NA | CASSPEGPFDNEQFF | TGCGCCAGCAGCCCTGAGGGCCCTTTCGACAATGAGCAGTTCTTC
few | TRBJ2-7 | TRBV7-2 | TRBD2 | CASSSGTSGSRWYEQYF | TGTGCCAGCAGCTCGGGGACTAGCGGGAGCCGTTGGTACGAGCAGTACTTC
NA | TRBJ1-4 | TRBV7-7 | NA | CAGNLLSTSNEKLFF | TGTGCCGGCAACCTACTGTCTACTTCTAATGAAAAACTGTTTTTT